This T cell receptor beta chain was profiled in a study of T cells in localized non-small cell lung cancer. The CDR3 sequence is 15 residues long. The germline V and J ends were trimmed by 1 base and 4 bases, with 13 bases remaining between them. From germline, CDR1 is MDHEN and CDR2 SYDVKM. The data were produced by immunoSEQ multiplex PCR, yet TCRdb's version contains in-frame clones alone and is incomplete. The data contain some 30,000 clones, 78% of them singletons. Study outcomes and limitations: Appearances in adjacent lung were noted for a median approximately 50 of the top 100 tumor clones. Heterogeneity is still possible, as just one tumor region was sequenced. Longer overall survival associated with higher blood T cell density; shorter survival with higher adjacent-lung clonality. Uninvolved adjacent lung showed higher T cell clonality than tumor.

As regards this clone: The antigen remains undetermined.

The gene calls are TRBV28 and TRBJ2-5; possible D gene TRBD2, 6 bases. The sequenced sample was peripheral blood, obtained before any cancer treatment. This clonotype was sampled from a male donor older than 55 with stage II squamous cell lung carcinoma. The CDR3 bases are TGTGCCAGCAGTTTATCACGGGGGAGCCGAGAGACCCAGTACTTC. It is translated as CASSLSRGSRETQYF.